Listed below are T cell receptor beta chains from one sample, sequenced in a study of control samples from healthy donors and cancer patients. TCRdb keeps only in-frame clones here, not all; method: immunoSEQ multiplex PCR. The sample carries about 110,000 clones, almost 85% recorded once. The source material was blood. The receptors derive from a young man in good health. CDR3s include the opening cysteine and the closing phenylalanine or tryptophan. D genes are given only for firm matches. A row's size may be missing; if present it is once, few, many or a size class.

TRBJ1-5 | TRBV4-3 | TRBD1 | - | CASSQGGGRPQHF | TGCGCCAGCAGCCAAGGAGGGGGCCGGCCCCAGCATTTT
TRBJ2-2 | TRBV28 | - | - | CASSSFQLPITGELFF | TGTGCCAGCAGTTCCTTCCAACTACCCATCACCGGGGAGCTGTTTTTT
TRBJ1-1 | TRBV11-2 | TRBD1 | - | CASSLGRTGSTEAFF | TGTGCCAGCAGCTTAGGCAGGACAGGGAGCACTGAAGCTTTCTTT
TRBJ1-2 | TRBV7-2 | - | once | CASSLGGWGYTF | TGTGCCAGCAGCTTAGGGGGATGGGGCTACACCTTC
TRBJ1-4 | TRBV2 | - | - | CASSHPLDRTFNEKLFF | TGTGCCAGCAGTCACCCCCTCGACAGGACGTTTAATGAAAAACTGTTTTTT
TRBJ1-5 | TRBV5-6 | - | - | CASSPGSNQPQHF | TGTGCCAGCAGCCCGGGGAGCAATCAGCCCCAGCATTTT
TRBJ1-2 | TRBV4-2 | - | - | CASSQENTGIYGYTF | TGTGCCAGCAGCCAGGAAAATACAGGCATCTATGGCTACACCTTC
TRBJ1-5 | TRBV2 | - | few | CASSEFLAGSGNQPQHF | TGTGCCAGCAGTGAATTCCTAGCAGGGTCGGGCAATCAGCCCCAGCATTTT
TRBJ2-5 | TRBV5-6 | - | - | CASGRHGLIAAMKETQYF | TGTGCCAGCGGACGACACGGCTTAATAGCGGCAATGAAAGAGACCCAGTACTTC
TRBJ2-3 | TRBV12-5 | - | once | CASGLTRSTDTQYF | TGTGCTAGTGGTTTGACAAGGAGCACAGATACGCAGTATTTT
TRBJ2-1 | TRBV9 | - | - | CASSARQVSSYNEQFF | TGTGCCAGCAGCGCACGACAGGTGAGCTCCTACAATGAGCAGTTCTTC
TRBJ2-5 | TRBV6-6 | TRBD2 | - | CASRGTSGGETQYF | TGTGCCAGCAGGGGGACTAGCGGTGGGGAGACCCAGTACTTC
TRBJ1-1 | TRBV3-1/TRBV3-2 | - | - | CASSQGGGKAFF | TGTGCCAGCAGCCAAGGGGGCGGGAAGGCTTTCTTT
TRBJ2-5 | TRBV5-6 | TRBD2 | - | CASSSSGGLRETQYF | TGTGCCAGCAGCTCTAGCGGGGGGCTTCGGGAGACCCAGTACTTC
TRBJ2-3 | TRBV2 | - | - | CASKGRGVPPQYF | TGTGCCAGCAAGGGACGCGGCGTCCCGCCGCAGTATTTT
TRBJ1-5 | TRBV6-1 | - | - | CASSPPFGQPQHF | TGTGCCAGCAGCCCCCCTTTTGGACAGCCCCAGCATTTT
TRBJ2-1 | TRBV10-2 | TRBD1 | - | CASSERTGGLYNEQFF | TGCGCCAGCAGTGAGAGGACAGGGGGCTTGTACAATGAGCAGTTCTTC
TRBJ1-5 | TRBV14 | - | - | CASRLFINQPQHF | TGTGCCAGCAGATTGTTTATTAATCAGCCCCAGCATTTT
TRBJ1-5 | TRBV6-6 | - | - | CASSLGGLNQPQHF | TGTGCCAGCAGCCTCGGAGGGCTCAATCAGCCCCAGCATTTT
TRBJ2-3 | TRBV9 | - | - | CASSVGGGADTQYF | TGTGCCAGCAGCGTAGGGGGCGGCGCAGATACGCAGTATTTT
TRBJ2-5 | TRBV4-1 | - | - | CASSPGTGQETQYF | TGCGCCAGCAGCCCTGGGACGGGACAAGAGACCCAGTACTTC
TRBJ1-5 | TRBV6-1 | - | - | CASSEGPGRYQPQHF | TGTGCCAGCAGTGAAGGGCCGGGACGCTATCAGCCCCAGCATTTT
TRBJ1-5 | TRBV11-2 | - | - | CASSLWPGSNQPQHF | TGTGCCAGCAGCCTATGGCCTGGGAGCAATCAGCCCCAGCATTTT
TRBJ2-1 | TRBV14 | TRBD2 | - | CASSLLTSGGDNEQFF | TGTGCCAGCAGCCTCTTAACTAGCGGGGGGGACAATGAGCAGTTCTTC
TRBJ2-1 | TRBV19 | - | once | CASSISGLGEQFF | TGTGCCAGTAGTATATCCGGGTTGGGTGAGCAGTTCTTC
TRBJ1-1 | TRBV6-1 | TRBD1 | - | CASSDDGGDRALNTEAFF | TGTGCCAGCAGTGACGACGGGGGGGACAGGGCCCTGAACACTGAAGCTTTCTTT
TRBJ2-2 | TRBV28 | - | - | CASSLGYRAGNTGELFF | TGTGCCAGCAGTTTAGGCTACAGAGCGGGGAACACCGGGGAGCTGTTTTTT
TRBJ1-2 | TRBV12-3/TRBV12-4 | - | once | CASSLGVSAYYTF | TGTGCCAGCAGCCTAGGGGTTAGCGCTTACTACACCTTC
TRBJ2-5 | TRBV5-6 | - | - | CASSLTARQETQYF | TGTGCCAGCAGCTTGACAGCGAGACAAGAGACCCAGTACTTC
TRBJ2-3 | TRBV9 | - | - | CASSARVTDTQYF | TGTGCCAGCAGCGCCCGAGTCACAGATACGCAGTATTTT
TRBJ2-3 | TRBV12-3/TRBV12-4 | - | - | CASSLWEDTQYF | TGTGCCAGCAGTTTATGGGAAGATACGCAGTATTTT
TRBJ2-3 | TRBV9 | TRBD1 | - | CASSNRGFLDTQYF | TGTGCCAGCAGTAACAGGGGGTTTCTAGATACGCAGTATTTT
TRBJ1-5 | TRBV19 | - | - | CASSMGLGPNQPQHF | TGTGCCAGTAGTATGGGCCTAGGGCCCAATCAGCCCCAGCATTTT
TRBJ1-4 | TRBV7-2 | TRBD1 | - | CASRGQINEKLFF | TGTGCCAGCAGGGGACAGATTAATGAAAAACTGTTTTTT
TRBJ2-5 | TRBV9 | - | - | CASSGGRGGFQETQYF | TGTGCCAGCAGCGGGGGGCGAGGGGGTTTCCAAGAGACCCAGTACTTC
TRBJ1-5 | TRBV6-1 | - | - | CASSEARLLGDQPQHF | TGTGCCAGCAGTGAAGCGCGGCTCCTAGGGGATCAGCCCCAGCATTTT
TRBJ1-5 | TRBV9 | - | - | CASSTTENQPQHF | TGTGCCAGCAGCACAACAGAGAATCAGCCCCAGCATTTT
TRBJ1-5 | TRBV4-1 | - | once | CASSHWGADNQPQHF | TGCGCCAGCAGCCATTGGGGGGCAGACAATCAGCCCCAGCATTTT
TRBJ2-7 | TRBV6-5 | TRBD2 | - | CASRDRLAGSYEQYF | TGTGCCAGCAGGGACCGACTAGCGGGGTCCTACGAGCAGTACTTC
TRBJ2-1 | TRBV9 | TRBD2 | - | CASSGRSGGANNEQFF | TGTGCCAGCAGCGGCCGTAGCGGGGGAGCTAACAATGAGCAGTTCTTC
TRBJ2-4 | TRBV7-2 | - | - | CASSSSGGLNIQYF | TGTGCCAGCAGCTCGTCTGGGGGACTCAACATTCAGTACTTC